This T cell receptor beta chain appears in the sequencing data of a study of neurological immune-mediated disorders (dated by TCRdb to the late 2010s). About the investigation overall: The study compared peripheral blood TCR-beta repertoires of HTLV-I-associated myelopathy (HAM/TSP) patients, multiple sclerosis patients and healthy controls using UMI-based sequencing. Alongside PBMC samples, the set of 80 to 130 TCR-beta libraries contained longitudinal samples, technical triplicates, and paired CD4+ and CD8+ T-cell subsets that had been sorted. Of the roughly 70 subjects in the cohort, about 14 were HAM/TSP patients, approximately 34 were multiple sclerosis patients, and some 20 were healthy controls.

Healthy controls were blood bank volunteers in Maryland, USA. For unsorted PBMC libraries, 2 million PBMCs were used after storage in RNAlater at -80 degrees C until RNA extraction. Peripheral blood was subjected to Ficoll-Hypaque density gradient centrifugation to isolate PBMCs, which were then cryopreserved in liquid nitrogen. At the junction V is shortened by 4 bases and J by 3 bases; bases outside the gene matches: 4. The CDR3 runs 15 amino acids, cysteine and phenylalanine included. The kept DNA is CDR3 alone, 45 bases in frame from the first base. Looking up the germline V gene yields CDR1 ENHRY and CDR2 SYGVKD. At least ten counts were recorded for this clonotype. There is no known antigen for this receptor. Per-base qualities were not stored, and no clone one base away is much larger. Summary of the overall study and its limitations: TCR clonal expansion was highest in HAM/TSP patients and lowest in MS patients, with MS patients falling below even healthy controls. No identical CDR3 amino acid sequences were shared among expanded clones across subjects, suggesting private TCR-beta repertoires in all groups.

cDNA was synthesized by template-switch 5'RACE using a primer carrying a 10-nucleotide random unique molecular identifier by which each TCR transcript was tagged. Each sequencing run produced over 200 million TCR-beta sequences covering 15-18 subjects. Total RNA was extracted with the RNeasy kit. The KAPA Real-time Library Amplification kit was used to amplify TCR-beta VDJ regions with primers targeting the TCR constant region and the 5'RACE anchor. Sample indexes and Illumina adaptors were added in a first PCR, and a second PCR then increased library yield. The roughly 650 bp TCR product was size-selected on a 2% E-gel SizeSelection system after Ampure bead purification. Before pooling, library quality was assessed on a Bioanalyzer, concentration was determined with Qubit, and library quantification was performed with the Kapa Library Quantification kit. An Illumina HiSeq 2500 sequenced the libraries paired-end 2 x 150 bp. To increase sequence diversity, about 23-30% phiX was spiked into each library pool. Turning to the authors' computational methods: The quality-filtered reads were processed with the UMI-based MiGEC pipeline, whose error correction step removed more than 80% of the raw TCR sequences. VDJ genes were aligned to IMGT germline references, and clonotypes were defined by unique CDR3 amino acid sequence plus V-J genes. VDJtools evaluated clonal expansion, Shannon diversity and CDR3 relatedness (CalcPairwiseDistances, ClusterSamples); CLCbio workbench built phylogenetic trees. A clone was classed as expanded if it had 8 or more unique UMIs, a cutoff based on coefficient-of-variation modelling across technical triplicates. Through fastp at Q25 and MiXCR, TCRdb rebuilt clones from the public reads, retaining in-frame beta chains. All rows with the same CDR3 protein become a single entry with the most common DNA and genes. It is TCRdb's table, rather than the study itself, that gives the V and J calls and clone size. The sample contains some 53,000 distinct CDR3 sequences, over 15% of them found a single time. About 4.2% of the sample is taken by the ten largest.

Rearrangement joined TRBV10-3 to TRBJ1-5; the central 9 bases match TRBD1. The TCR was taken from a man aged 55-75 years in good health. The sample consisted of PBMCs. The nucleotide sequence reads TGTGCCATCAGTGGCACAGGGGGCTTCAATCAGCCCCAGCATTTT. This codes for CAISGTGGFNQPQHF.